This T cell receptor beta chain comes out of a study of T cells in localized non-small cell lung cancer. The data were produced by immunoSEQ multiplex PCR, yet TCRdb's version contains in-frame clones alone and is incomplete. Here the sample spans 70,000 to 100,000 clones, approximately 91% being singletons. As concerns this clone: The antigen is unknown.

The V segment lost 6 bases and the J segment 5 bases; nucleotides outside the gene matches: 16. This CDR3 has 17 residues. The germline V gene has CDR1 LNHDA and CDR2 SQIVND (reference sequence). Broader study findings: Since sequencing was restricted to only one region of the tumor, intratumor heterogeneity remains a possibility. Greater blood T cell density accompanied longer overall survival. Uninvolved adjacent lung had the highest recorded T cell clonality, with tumor below it. Adjacent lung held a median 57 of the top 100 tumor clones.

V is TRBV19 and J is TRBJ1-2; 9 bases are shared with TRBD1. The sequenced sample was PBMCs, obtained before any cancer treatment. The clonotype comes from a woman aged 35 to 75 with stage II squamous cell lung carcinoma. CDR3 region: CASSPPRRDRVRYGYTF. In nucleotides, the CDR3 is TGTGCCAGTAGCCCCCCGAGGAGGGACAGGGTTAGGTATGGCTACACCTTC.